This TCR beta chain stems from a study of blood T cell repertoires in COVID-19. Study at large: COVID-19 samples from acute and convalescent phases originated in the United States, Italy and Spain. Sources were T cells, B-cell-depleted T cells, or PBMCs; the material itself was cDNA or gDNA.

Original processing methods: Reference gene primer amplification gave estimated nucleated cell counts. Sequencing used immunoSEQ multiplex PCR; TCRdb keeps in-frame clones, though not all of them. D and trimming were read from the DNA, whereas the V and J calls and clone size are those reported in that table. The table records some 26,000 clones, more than 80% of them present only once. The CDR3 is 14 amino acids. The germline V gene has CDR1 SQVTM and CDR2 ANQGSEA. Trimming left V 5 bases short and J 4 bases short, with 12 bases between. The V and J genes are TRBV29-1 and TRBJ2-6, with a possible D match to TRBD1 (6 bases). The sample taken for sequencing was peripheral blood. The TCR sequence derives from a human donor in a cohort sampled during active COVID-19. This CDR3 reads CSVLVQGGANVLTF. For the CDR3, the DNA is TGCAGCGTTCTGGTGCAGGGGGGGGCCAACGTCCTGACTTTC.